A selection of T cell receptor beta chains follows, all from one sample in a study of T cell repertoires in cytomegalovirus infection. No antigen has been assigned to these receptors. TCRdb ran MiXCR on the reads and lists one entry per CDR3 protein. The repertoire holds 700,000 to 850,000 distinct CDR3 sequences, with 32% as singletons. Specimen: cultured CD8+ T cells from PBMCs, collected from culture after CMV antigen stimulation. Source of these receptors: a human donor in good health (CMV status not recorded). Some clones in this sample may be carry-over from other donors' samples. CDR3s include the opening cysteine and the closing phenylalanine or tryptophan. Fields, in order: J gene, V gene, D gene, clone size, CDR3 protein. D genes are given only for firm matches. Clone size appears in some rows only: once, few, many, or a class for an expanded clone.

TRBJ2-2 | TRBV7-6 | TRBD1 | few | CASSLGQGTLFF
TRBJ2-7 | TRBV27 | TRBD1 | few | CASSTGTGATYYEQYF
TRBJ1-4 | TRBV7-6 | TRBD1 | many | CASSLSRQGPLGGTNEKLFF
TRBJ2-5 | TRBV7-7 | . | . | CASSQHEQETQYF
TRBJ1-1 | TRBV7-9 | . | . | CASSPPGVLNTEAFF
TRBJ2-7 | TRBV12-3/TRBV12-4 | TRBD2 | few | CASSTGLAEYEQYF
TRBJ1-2 | TRBV7-8 | TRBD1 | . | CASSATGTANYGYTF
TRBJ2-7 | TRBV7-6 | TRBD1 | . | CATGTGSGEQYF
TRBJ2-1 | TRBV12-3/TRBV12-4 | TRBD2 | . | CASNPGGALRNEQFF
TRBJ2-5 | TRBV6-5 | TRBD2 | . | CASSYSGGGTETQYF
TRBJ1-1 | TRBV18 | . | . | CASSPGQLMNTEAFF
TRBJ1-6 | TRBV27 | . | few | CASSLKGGRYNSPLHF
TRBJ1-2 | TRBV25-1 | . | few | CASSEGAGSRKGYTF
TRBJ2-5 | TRBV10-3 | . | many | CAISESSYQETQYF
TRBJ1-1 | TRBV2 | . | few | CATLTGKTEAFF
TRBJ2-6 | TRBV19 | . | . | CASSIDLPMGWANVLTF
TRBJ2-7 | TRBV29-1 | . | . | CSVVATYEQYF
TRBJ1-4 | TRBV7-6 | . | many | CASSSASGPVTNEKLFF